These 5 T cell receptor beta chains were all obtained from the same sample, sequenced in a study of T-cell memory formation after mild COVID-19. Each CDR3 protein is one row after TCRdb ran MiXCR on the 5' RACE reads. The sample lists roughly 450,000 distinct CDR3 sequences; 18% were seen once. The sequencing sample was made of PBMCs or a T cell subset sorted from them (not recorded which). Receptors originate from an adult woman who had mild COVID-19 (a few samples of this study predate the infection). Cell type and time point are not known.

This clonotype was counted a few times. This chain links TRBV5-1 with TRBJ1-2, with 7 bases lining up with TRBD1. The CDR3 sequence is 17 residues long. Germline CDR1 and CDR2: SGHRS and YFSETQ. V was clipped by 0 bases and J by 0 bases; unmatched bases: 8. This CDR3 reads CASSLGRDSPSNYGYTF. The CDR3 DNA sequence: TGCGCCAGCAGCTTGGGGCGGGACAGTCCATCTAACTATGGCTACACCTTC.

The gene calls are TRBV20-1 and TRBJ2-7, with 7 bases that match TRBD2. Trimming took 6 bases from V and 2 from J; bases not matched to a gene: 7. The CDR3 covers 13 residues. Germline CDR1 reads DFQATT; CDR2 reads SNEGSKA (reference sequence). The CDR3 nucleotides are TGCAGTGCCTGGAGCGGGACCGCCTACGAGCAGTACTTC. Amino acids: CSAWSGTAYEQYF.

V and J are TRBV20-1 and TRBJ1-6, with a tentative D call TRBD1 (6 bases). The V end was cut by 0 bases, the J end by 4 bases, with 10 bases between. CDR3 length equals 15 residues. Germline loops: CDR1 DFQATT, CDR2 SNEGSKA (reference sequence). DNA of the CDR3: TGCAGTGCTAGAGAGGGGGCCCGGTATAATTCACCCCTCCACTTT. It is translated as CSAREGARYNSPLHF.

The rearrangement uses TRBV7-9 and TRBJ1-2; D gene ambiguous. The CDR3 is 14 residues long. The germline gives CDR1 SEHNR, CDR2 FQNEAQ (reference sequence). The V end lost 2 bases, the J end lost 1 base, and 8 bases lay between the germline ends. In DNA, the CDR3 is TGTGCCAGCAGCTTATCAGCTGATAACTATGGCTACACCTTC. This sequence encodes CASSLSADNYGYTF.

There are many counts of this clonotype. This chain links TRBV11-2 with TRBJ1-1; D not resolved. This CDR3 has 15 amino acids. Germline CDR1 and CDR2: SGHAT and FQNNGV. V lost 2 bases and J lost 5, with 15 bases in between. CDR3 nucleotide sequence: TGTGCCAGCAGCTTAAACCCATCGTATGGGACTGAAGCTTTCTTT. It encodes CASSLNPSYGTEAFF.